This TCR beta chain came from a study of blood T cell repertoires in COVID-19. As for the study in general: From the United States, Italy and Spain came samples of acute and convalescent COVID-19. PBMCs, B-cell-depleted T cells, or T cells provided the cDNA or gDNA that made up the material.

This table comes from immunoSEQ multiplex PCR, and its TCRdb copy is limited to in-frame clones, with some not included. Of 260,000 or so clones listed, about four fifths are singletons. The CDR3 is 16 residues long. Trimming cost V 3 bases and J 0 bases; bases outside gene matches: 9. Germline assignment: CDR1 SGHDT and CDR2 YYEEEE. Cohorts were determined from participant-reported clinical history. The clonotype originates from a woman in her thirties or forties who had been exposed to COVID-19. The chain carries TRBV5-6 and TRBJ2-7; TRBD1 matches 7 bases. The sequencing sample was made of PBMCs or T cells enriched from blood (not recorded which). The CDR3 DNA follows: TGTGCCAGCAGCTCGTGGGGGACAGTCCACTCCTACGAGCAGTACTTC. It yields the protein CASSSWGTVHSYEQYF.